Listed below are T cell receptor beta chains from one sample, sequenced in a study of CD4 T cells in relation to SARS-CoV-2 and coronaviruses. For these TCRs, the target antigens are not known. Data came from immunoSEQ multiplex PCR; TCRdb stores just in-frame clones and leaves some out. The sample shows about 36,000 clones, around 83% of them seen only once. The specimen sequenced was naive CD4+ T cells from PBMCs, cultured in vitro. The receptors shown here come from an adult with COVID-19. Both conserved end residues are part of each CDR3. The D gene is left open where the match is weak. Size is stated for part of the rows, as once, few or many counts, or as a class when the clone is expanded.

size	V	J	D	length	CDR3	DNA
.	TRBV14	TRBJ2-7	TRBD2	16	CASSLGRLAGPYEQYF	TGTGCCAGCAGCCTTGGAAGACTAGCGGGCCCCTACGAGCAGTACTTC
.	TRBV30	TRBJ2-2	TRBD2	15	CAWSLRLAGAGELFF	TGTGCCTGGAGTCTACGACTAGCGGGAGCCGGGGAGCTGTTTTTT
.	TRBV14	TRBJ2-1	TRBD1	17	CASSQEWYRGVYNEQFF	TGTGCCAGCAGCCAAGAGTGGTACAGGGGAGTCTACAATGAGCAGTTCTTC
.	TRBV5-5	TRBJ1-3	.	15	CASSFRGSSGNTIYF	TGTGCCAGCAGCTTTCGGGGGTCCTCTGGAAACACCATATATTTT
.	TRBV5-4	TRBJ2-5	TRBD1	16	CASSLNRGHRQETQYF	TGTGCCAGCAGCCTGAACAGGGGGCATCGGCAAGAGACCCAGTACTTC
.	TRBV10-1	TRBJ1-2	.	14	CASRMAGRSYGYTF	TGCGCCAGCAGGATGGCAGGGAGAAGCTATGGCTACACCTTC
few	TRBV6-6	TRBJ2-2	.	14	CASSRKRELGELFF	TGTGCCAGCAGTCGGAAACGGGAGCTCGGGGAGCTGTTTTTT
.	TRBV12-3/TRBV12-4	TRBJ1-1	.	12	CASSLGNTEAFF	TGTGCCAGCAGTTTAGGTAACACTGAAGCTTTCTTT
.	TRBV6-5	TRBJ2-2	.	12	CASSTGTGELFF	TGTGCCAGCAGTACAGGGACCGGGGAGCTGTTTTTT
.	TRBV28	TRBJ2-2	.	14	CASSSGTNTGELFF	TGTGCCAGCAGCTCAGGGACGAACACCGGGGAGCTGTTTTTT